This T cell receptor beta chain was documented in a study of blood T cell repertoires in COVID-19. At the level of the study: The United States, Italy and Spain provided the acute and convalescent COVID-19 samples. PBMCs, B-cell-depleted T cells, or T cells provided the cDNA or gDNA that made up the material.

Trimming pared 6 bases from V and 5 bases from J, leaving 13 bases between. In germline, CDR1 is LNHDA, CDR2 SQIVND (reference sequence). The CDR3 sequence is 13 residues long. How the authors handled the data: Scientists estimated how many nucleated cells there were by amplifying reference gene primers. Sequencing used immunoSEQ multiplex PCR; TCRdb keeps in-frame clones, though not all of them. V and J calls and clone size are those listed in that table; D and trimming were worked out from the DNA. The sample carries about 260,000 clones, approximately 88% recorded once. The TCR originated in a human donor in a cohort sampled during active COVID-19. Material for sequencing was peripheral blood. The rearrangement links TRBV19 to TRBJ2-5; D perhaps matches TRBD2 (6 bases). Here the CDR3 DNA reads TGTGCCAGTAGGGAGGGAAGGGAGGAGACCCAGTACTTC. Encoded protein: CASREGREETQYF. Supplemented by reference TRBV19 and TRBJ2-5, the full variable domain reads DGGITQSPKYLFRKEGQNVTLSCEQNLNHDAMYWYRQDPGQGLRLIYYSQIVNDFQKGDIAEGYSVSREKKESFPLTVTSAQKNPTAFYLCASREGREETQYFGPGTRLLVL.